This T cell receptor beta chain stems from a study of blood T cell repertoires in COVID-19 (dated by TCRdb to about 2020). About the full investigation: Samples covering the acute and convalescent phases of COVID-19 were provided by collaborators in the United States, Italy and Spain. The material from the prospective study consisted of cDNA or gDNA derived from T cells, B-cell-depleted T cells, or PBMCs. The dataset comprised deeply sampled blood TCRbeta repertoires from subjects exposed to, actively infected with, or recovered from COVID-19. A freely available public database, intended as a resource for researchers studying the immune response to SARS-CoV-2, is where the repertoires were released. The samples were drawn from the first 160 participants of the ongoing ImmuneRACE study and from some 1,300 subjects provided by 6 global collaborators. A de-identified subject ID, COVID-19 status, age in years and sex were almost always included in the sample metadata. Where HLA class I and class II types were available, the types were taken from metadata supplied by the sample provider, not from assay-based typing. The paper's findings and limits, for the study overall: The quantity of clinical and demographic metadata differed by source and by participant and was supplied without curation.

Samples from volunteer blood donors who had recovered from COVID-19 were contributed by a second Seattle source. The collaborating institutions used their own protocols to collect whole blood in K2EDTA tubes. Collaborator samples were shipped for TCRbeta analysis as frozen whole blood, isolated PBMCs, or DNA extracted from either sample type. The germline V gene (reference sequence) gives CDR1 as LGHDT and CDR2 as YNNKEL. V is cut by 0 bases and J by 8 bases, and the space between the germline ends is 13 bases. From its cysteine to its phenylalanine, the CDR3 spans 14 amino acids. Only the CDR3 DNA stays, 42 bases, in frame from base 1. In regard to this clone: What antigen it recognizes has not been identified. Base quality data are lacking; no much larger clone is found one base away.

TCRbeta CDR3 regions were amplified from genomic DNA using the immunoSEQ Assay, a bias-controlled multiplex PCR. Per the original workflow: Nucleated cell counts per sample were estimated from amplification of reference gene primers within the assay. Sequence reads were collapsed and filtered to measure the absolute abundance of every unique TCRbeta CDR3 rearrangement. For each sample, productive Simpson clonality was calculated by taking the square root of Simpson's diversity index across productive rearrangements. What TCRdb holds here is the immuneACCESS table cut down to in-frame rearrangements. Part of the clones is not present; checked against another copy, under half of the missing clones reflect an unresolved V gene, and the others are unexplained. The DNA gave D and trimming, while V, J and clone size come from that table. This sample has 80,000 to 100,000 clones in its table, and 60% to 85% of those were observed once. 7.5% to 9.5% of the sample comes from the top ten.

The sequence was obtained from a man aged 50 or older who had recovered from COVID-19. Source material: peripheral blood. This chain joins TRBV3-1 (or the pseudogene TRBV3-2) to TRBJ1-2; TRBD1 could be the D gene, as 5 bases match. The CDR3 protein is CASSQDQAWGGYTF. The nucleotide sequence is given as TGTGCCAGCAGCCAAGATCAGGCCTGGGGCGGCTACACCTTC.